One sample yielded the 2 T cell receptor beta chains listed below, sequenced in a study of T cell responses to AZD1222 COVID-19 vaccine. Data came from immunoSEQ multiplex PCR; TCRdb stores just in-frame clones and leaves some out. Seen here are approximately 130,000 clones, about nine tenths observed once, and the top ten hold over 0.95%. The sequences come from peripheral blood, collected on day 0 of AZD1222 vaccination. These receptors all stem from an adult in good health.

This rearrangement joins TRBV7-9 to TRBJ2-2; tentatively, D is TRBD1 (6 bases). From germline, CDR1 is SEHNR and CDR2 FQNEAQ (reference sequence). V lost 5 bases to trimming and J lost 5 bases, with 15 bases between them. The CDR3 totals 15 residues. CDR3 protein: CASSDPGHGTGELFF. The CDR3 DNA follows: TGTGCCAGCAGCGACCCGGGACATGGGACCGGGGAGCTGTTTTTT.

V is TRBV19 and J is TRBJ2-1; 9 nucleotides agree with TRBD2. This CDR3 has 15 amino acids. CDR1 is LNHDA, CDR2 SQIVND, per germline (reference sequence). With V trimmed by 4 bases and J by 4 bases, 5 bases remained unmatched. CDR3 loop: CASSNRLAEYNEQFF. CDR3 coding DNA: TGTGCCAGTAGTAACCGACTAGCGGAATACAATGAGCAGTTCTTC.